These 15 T cell receptor beta chains share one sample of origin, sequenced in a study of T cells after posttransplantation cyclophosphamide. The data were produced by immunoSEQ multiplex PCR, yet TCRdb's version contains in-frame clones alone and is incomplete. The table has approximately 21,000 clones, approximately 86% seen once. Controls had myeloablative marrow grafts with methotrexate and calcineurin inhibitor, sampled at 1 year. This specimen consisted of PBMCs, obtained 350 to 400 days after allogeneic stem cell transplant with calcineurin inhibitor and methotrexate. All receptors come from a female patient aged 30-39 years who received an allogeneic stem cell transplant from an unrelated donor, was CMV-positive, and had acute and chronic GVHD. A subset of T cells may come from the graft donor.

The rearrangement links TRBV5-4 to TRBJ2-5, with a possible D match to TRBD2 (5 bases). TRBJ2-7 explains the end of the DNA better; the J call may be wrong. Germline CDR1 and CDR2: SGHNT and YYREEE (reference sequence). This CDR3 has 13 residues. The CDR3 loop reads CASSFELAYEQYF. Here the CDR3 DNA reads TGTGCCAGCAGCTTTGAACTAGCCTACGAGCAGTACTTC.

The chain links TRBV7-2 to TRBJ1-5; the match to TRBD1 covers 12 bases. Trimming removed 3 bases from V and 6 bases from J; junction bases left unmatched: 3. Germline V gene sequence: CDR1 SGHTA, CDR2 FQGNSA. The CDR3 covers 15 residues. This CDR3 is CASSLGQGAFQPQHF. DNA for the CDR3: TGTGCCAGCAGCTTGGGACAGGGGGCTTTTCAGCCCCAGCATTTT.

This clone was counted once. The chain uses TRBV18 and TRBJ2-5; possibly TRBD2 for D (6 bases). Trimming stripped 0 bases from V and 5 bases from J, with 13 bases between. This CDR3 contains 15 residues. CDR1 and CDR2 from the germline V gene are KGHSH and LQKENI. CDR3 amino acids: CASSPPYAGKETQYF. DNA for the CDR3: TGTGCCAGCTCACCACCGTACGCGGGGAAGGAGACCCAGTACTTC. Full variable domain (missing parts from reference TRBV18 and TRBJ2-5): NAGVMQNPRHLVRRRGQEARLRCSPMKGHSHVYWYRQLPEEGLKFMVYLQKENIIDESGMPKERFSAEFPKEGPSILRIQQVVRGDSAAYFCASSPPYAGKETQYFGPGTRLLVL.

CDR3 residues: CASSLSFIEKLFF. The CDR3 bases are TGTGCCAGCAGTCTTTCTTTTATCGAAAAACTGTTTTTT. The chain is built from TRBV6-1 and TRBJ1-4; D gene ambiguous. Germline CDR1 reads MNHNS; CDR2 reads SASEGT. Trimming removed 5 bases from V and 8 bases from J, with 12 bases in between. There are 13 residues in the CDR3.

This clone was seen more than once but under ten times. The CDR3 sequence is CASSLYPDTEAFF. The CDR3 region has the DNA TGTGCCAGCAGCTTGTATCCTGACACTGAAGCTTTCTTT. The chain recombines TRBV5-8 with TRBJ1-1, with D uncertain. From germline, CDR1 is SGHTS and CDR2 YDEGEE. The CDR3 is made up of 13 amino acids. Trimming shortened V by 1 base and J by 3 bases, and 7 bases separated the two germline ends.

The chain recombines TRBV5-4 with TRBJ2-1; 8 nucleotides align to TRBD2. Germline V CDR1 and CDR2: SGHNT, YYREEE (reference sequence). CDR3 size: 18 residues. Trimming took 1 base from V and 8 from J; bases not matched to a gene: 17. CDR3 nucleotide sequence: TGTGCCAGCAGCTTGCGTAAAGGGAGCGGGAGTAGCGTGCATGAGCAGTTCTTC. It codes for CASSLRKGSGSSVHEQFF.

A few counts support this clone. The V call is TRBV19, the J call TRBJ2-7, with TRBD2 identical over 12 bases. From germline, CDR1 is LNHDA and CDR2 SQIVND (reference sequence). The CDR3 is 16 residues long. V lost 5 bases, J lost 6 bases, and 11 bases stayed unmatched. Here the CDR3 reads CASSGSRLAGVGEQYF. The CDR3 DNA reads TGTGCCAGTAGTGGATCCCGACTAGCGGGAGTAGGCGAGCAGTACTTC. The entire variable domain, with the rest obtained from reference TRBV19 and TRBJ2-7, is as follows: DGGITQSPKYLFRKEGQNVTLSCEQNLNHDAMYWYRQDPGQGLRLIYYSQIVNDFQKGDIAEGYSVSREKKESFPLTVTSAQKNPTAFYLCASSGSRLAGVGEQYFGPGTRLTVT.

The gene calls are TRBV7-9 and TRBJ2-2; D is perhaps TRBD2 (5 bases). This CDR3 is built from 16 residues. Germline assignment: CDR1 SEHNR and CDR2 FQNEAQ (reference sequence). Trimming cost V 0 bases and J 5 bases, with 13 bases left between them. The CDR3 loop reads CASSLARVGMTGELFF. The CDR3, as DNA: TGTGCCAGCAGCTTAGCGCGGGTAGGGATGACCGGGGAGCTGTTTTTT.

This chain joins TRBV25-1 and TRBJ2-5, with a weak D call TRBD2 (6 bases). This CDR3 spans 13 amino acids. Between the trimmed V and J ends, which lost 10 bases and 7 bases, there was a span of 19 bases. Germline CDR1 and CDR2: MGHDK and SYGVNS. For the CDR3, the DNA is TGTGCCACCCAGGGATCGGGGCGGGGGACCCAGTACTTC. Translated, it gives CATQGSGRGTQYF.

In this sample, this clone turned up once. The V and J genes are TRBV7-9 and TRBJ2-5; 10 nucleotides line up with TRBD2. The CDR3 extends over 17 amino acids. Germline V CDR1 and CDR2: SEHNR, FQNEAQ (reference sequence). V was clipped by 7 bases and J by 4 bases; unmatched bases: 15. DNA of the CDR3: TGTGCCAGCACCACCCCACGCCGGTCTAGCGGGGGAGAGACCCAGTACTTC. Encoded protein: CASTTPRRSSGGETQYF.

This clone was counted between two and nine times. The chain links TRBV9 to TRBJ2-1; 8 bases align to TRBD2. Per germline, CDR1 SGDLS and CDR2 YYNGEE. The V gene end was trimmed by 0 bases and the J gene end by 6 bases; junction bases not matched to a gene: 2. This CDR3 is 14 amino acids long. The CDR3 sequence is CASSVEGTSNEQFF. CDR3 coding DNA: TGTGCCAGCAGCGTAGAAGGGACTAGCAATGAGCAGTTCTTC.

CDR3: CASSEMRGTQYF. The DNA of the CDR3 is TGTGCCAGCAGTGAAATGCGGGGGACCCAGTACTTC. The V gene is TRBV6-1, the J gene TRBJ2-5, with D possibly being TRBD2 (6 bases). V shed 2 bases and J shed 7 bases, with 8 bases lying between them. Germline lookup yields CDR1 MNHNS and CDR2 SASEGT. The CDR3 has 12 amino acids.

Only a few counts were recorded for this clone. The chain links TRBV4-2 to TRBJ1-2; D is undetermined. Between the trimmed V and J ends, which lost 0 bases and 2 bases, there was a span of 10 bases. Per germline, CDR1 LGHNA and CDR2 YNFKEQ. The CDR3 totals 15 residues. The CDR3 is CASSQEWGENYGYTF. The CDR3 nucleotides read TGTGCCAGCAGCCAAGAATGGGGAGAAAACTATGGCTACACCTTC.

The rearrangement joins TRBV4-3 to TRBJ2-5, with 12 bases matching TRBD2. The J segment lost 4 bases and the V segment lost 0 bases, leaving 3 bases of the junction unmatched. Looked up from germline, CDR1 is LGHNA and CDR2 is YSLEER. CDR3 size: 16 residues. The CDR3 bases are TGCGCCAGCAGCCAAGATGGACTAGCGGGAAGAGAGACCCAGTACTTC. Its protein is CASSQDGLAGRETQYF.

The chain couples TRBV7-8 to TRBJ2-7; D possibly corresponds to TRBD1 (6 bases). The CDR3 totals 11 residues. Trimming cost V 5 bases and J 7 bases, with 9 bases left between them. Looked up from germline, CDR1 is SGHVS and CDR2 is FQNEAQ. The CDR3 loop is CASSLGQEQYF. The CDR3, as DNA: TGTGCCAGCAGCCTCGGACAGGAGCAGTACTTC.